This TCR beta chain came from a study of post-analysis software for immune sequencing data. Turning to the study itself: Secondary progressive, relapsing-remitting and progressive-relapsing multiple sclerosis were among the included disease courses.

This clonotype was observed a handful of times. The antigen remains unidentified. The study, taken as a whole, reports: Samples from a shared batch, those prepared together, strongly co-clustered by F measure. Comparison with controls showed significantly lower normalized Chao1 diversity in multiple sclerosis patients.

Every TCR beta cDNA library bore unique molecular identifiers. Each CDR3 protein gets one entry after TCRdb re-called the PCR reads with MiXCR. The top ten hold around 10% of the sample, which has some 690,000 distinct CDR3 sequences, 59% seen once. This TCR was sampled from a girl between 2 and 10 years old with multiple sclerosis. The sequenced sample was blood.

CDR3 DNA: TGTGCCAGCAGCCTCGACAGGGGAAAGGCCAATGAGCAGTTCTTC. Its protein is CASSLDRGKANEQFF. The chain recombines TRBV7-7 with TRBJ2-1; 8 nucleotides line up with TRBD1. Germline-derived CDR1 and CDR2 are SSHAT and FNYEAQ (reference sequence). After removal of 5 bases from V and 6 bases from J, the junction contained 9 bases not matched to a gene. This CDR3 has 15 residues.